One and the same sample provided the 28 T cell receptor beta chains below, sequenced in a study of cytomegalovirus exposure and HLA in healthy donors listed by TCRdb under 2017. Library construction relied on the immunoSEQ multiplex PCR assay. The multiplex PCR relied on a mix of 60 forward primers for TCR Vbeta segments and 13 reverse primers for TCR Jbeta segments. TCRdb re-hosts the immuneACCESS table, in-frame sequences only. Its copies lack some clones; in the studies checked, an unresolved V gene accounts for under half of them, and the cause for the rest is not known. The sample table lists about 89,000 clones, about 80% of them with a count of one. Clones ranked in the top ten supply over 1.1% of the sample. Sequenced material: PBMCs. The receptor source for this set is a male donor in good health and CMV-seronegative.

This rearrangement joins TRBV19 to TRBJ1-1, with D possibly TRBD1 on 6 matching bases. With 3 bases removed from V and 6 bases from J, the gap between germline ends came to 14 bases. The germline CDR1 and CDR2 sequences are LNHDA and SQIVND (reference sequence). This CDR3 has 14 amino acids. DNA for the CDR3: TGTGCCAGTAGTATTGGGACATCAGCCCCTGAAGCTTTCTTT. Translating it yields CASSIGTSAPEAFF.

The rearrangement joins TRBV7-2 to TRBJ2-7; 10 positions agree with TRBD2. Germline V gene data show CDR1 as SGHTA and CDR2 as FQGNSA. The CDR3 extends over 15 amino acids. The J segment lost 7 bases and the V segment lost 6 bases, leaving 12 bases of the junction unmatched. In DNA, the CDR3 is TGTGCCAGCAGGAGGTCTAGCGGGAGTATGGAAGAGCAGTACTTC. This codes for CASRRSSGSMEEQYF.

There are a few counts of this clone. J is TRBJ1-2 and V is TRBV6-5, with D unclear. In germline, CDR1 is MNHEY, CDR2 SVGAGI. V dropped 4 bases and J dropped 4 bases, with 16 bases sitting between them. The CDR3 consists of 15 residues. The CDR3 region is CASSSYTIAFYGYTF. CDR3 DNA: TGTGCCAGCAGTTCCTATACGATTGCCTTCTATGGCTACACCTTC.

The gene calls are TRBV5-8 and TRBJ1-5; D uncertain. The CDR3 sequence is 16 residues long. Trimming removed 1 base from V and 5 bases from J, with 16 bases in between. The germline CDR1 and CDR2 sequences are SGHTS and YDEGEE. The CDR3 DNA reads TGTGCCAGCAGCTTGTATAATACAGCCCTCGATCAGCCCCAGCATTTT. Protein sequence: CASSLYNTALDQPQHF.

The chain joins TRBV27 to TRBJ2-3; a weak D match, TRBD1 (5 bases). The CDR3 extends over 13 amino acids. Germline CDR1 and CDR2: MNHEY and SMNVEV (reference sequence). V was clipped by 5 bases and J by 2 bases, with 8 bases between them. The CDR3 loop is CASSKQVTDTQYF. CDR3 bases: TGTGCCAGCAGTAAACAGGTCACAGATACGCAGTATTTT.

This chain connects TRBV5-6 to TRBJ2-1, with D possibly matching TRBD2 (5 bases). Germline CDR1 is SGHDT and CDR2 is YYEEEE. V lost 1 base to trimming and J lost 6 bases, with 11 bases between them. This CDR3 spans 14 amino acids. The CDR3 DNA reads as TGTGCCAGCAGCTTGACGGGAACGGGCAATGAGCAGTTCTTC. It specifies CASSLTGTGNEQFF. The entire variable domain, with the rest obtained from reference TRBV5-6 and TRBJ2-1, is as follows: DAGVTQSPTHLIKTRGQQVTLRCSPKSGHDTVSWYQQALGQGPQFIFQYYEEEERQRGNFPDRFSGHQFPNYSSELNVNALLLGDSALYLCASSLTGTGNEQFFGPGTRLTVL.

The rearrangement uses TRBV4-3 and TRBJ1-2; 10 positions agree with TRBD1. CDR3 length: 15 amino acids. Germline V gene sequence: CDR1 LGHNA, CDR2 YSLEER. V gave up 6 bases and J gave up 2 bases; unmatched junction bases: 6. CDR3 bases: TGCGCCAGCAGTCCCGGGACAGGGGAAAACTATGGCTACACCTTC. Amino acids: CASSPGTGENYGYTF.

V and J are TRBV5-1 and TRBJ1-1; 8 bases align to TRBD1. Germline lookup yields CDR1 SGHRS and CDR2 YFSETQ. V trimming: 4 bases; J trimming: 0 bases; junction bases outside the gene matches: 11. The CDR3 runs 17 residues. The CDR3 is CASSPRTGPSMNTEAFF. Here the CDR3 DNA reads TGCGCCAGCAGCCCGAGGACAGGGCCCTCTATGAACACTGAAGCTTTCTTT.

V gene TRBV6-6 combines with J gene TRBJ1-2; maybe TRBD1 (5 bases). V dropped 6 bases and J dropped 3 bases, with 11 bases sitting between them. The CDR3 totals 13 residues. CDR1 is MNHNY, CDR2 SVGAGI, per germline (reference sequence). CDR3 sequence: CASSQDTYYGYTF. CDR3 bases: TGTGCCAGCAGCCAGGACACCTACTATGGCTACACCTTC.

This chain connects TRBV13 to TRBJ2-1; 7 nucleotides align to TRBD1. The CDR3 contains 18 residues. Germline V gives CDR1 PRHDT, CDR2 FYEKMQ (reference sequence). V was pared by 0 bases and J by 6 bases, with 14 bases of the junction left unmatched. The CDR3 here is CASSLGSPRQGRSNEQFF. DNA of the CDR3: TGTGCCAGCAGCTTAGGCTCTCCTCGACAGGGACGGAGCAATGAGCAGTTCTTC.

The chain links TRBV10-1 to TRBJ2-5; D ambiguous. The CDR3 spans 14 residues. The V gene lost 1 base and the J gene lost 0 bases, with 6 bases spanning the gap. CDR1 and CDR2 (germline): WNHNN, SYGVQD (reference sequence). The CDR3 coding sequence is TGCGCCAGCAGTGAGTGGGCAGACCAAGAGACCCAGTACTTC. Its translation: CASSEWADQETQYF.

This chain joins TRBV7-2 and TRBJ2-5, with D uncertain. The CDR3 loop spans 14 amino acids. Germline CDR1 reads SGHTA; CDR2 reads FQGNSA. V was pared by 3 bases and J by 0 bases, with 8 bases between. The DNA of the CDR3 is TGTGCCAGCAGCTTCCAGAGGTACCAAGAGACCCAGTACTTC. It encodes CASSFQRYQETQYF.

DNA of the CDR3: TGTGCCAGCAGCGTGTCAGGGCCCGGGGAGCTGTTTTTT. It translates to CASSVSGPGELFF. The chain has TRBV9 and TRBJ2-2; perhaps TRBD1 as D (5 bases). The germline V gene encodes CDR1 SGDLS and CDR2 YYNGEE. This CDR3 has 13 amino acids. The ends were cut back, 2 bases at V and 6 bases at J, with 8 bases in the middle.

This rearrangement joins TRBV15 to TRBJ2-1, with 7 bases lining up with TRBD2. Trimming removed 1 base from V and 0 bases from J; junction bases left unmatched: 3. Germline CDR1 is LNHNV and CDR2 is YYDKDF (reference sequence). CDR3 size: 16 residues. The CDR3 DNA reads as TGTGCCACCAGCAGAGTCGCGGGAGTCTCCTACAATGAGCAGTTCTTC. It specifies CATSRVAGVSYNEQFF.

In DNA, the CDR3 is TGTGCCAGCCGTGGTGCCAATCGAGGTAGCAATCAGCCCCAGCATTTT. Amino acids: CASRGANRGSNQPQHF. The chain employs TRBV6-6 and TRBJ1-5; D not resolved. Germline V gives CDR1 MNHNY, CDR2 SVGAGI (reference sequence). The CDR3 covers 16 residues. V was shortened by 8 bases and J by 0 bases, with 17 bases between the two germline ends.

The V call is TRBV28, the J call TRBJ1-1; D not resolved. The V gene's germline CDR1 is MDHEN and CDR2 SYDVKM. This CDR3 has 14 amino acids. The ends were cut back, 2 bases at V and 5 bases at J, with 12 bases in the middle. CDR3 DNA: TGTGCCAGCAGTTTAATCGGGAGGATTACTGAAGCTTTCTTT. Translated: CASSLIGRITEAFF.

The table lists this clone with a few counts. The chain couples TRBV15 to TRBJ2-3, with 12 nucleotides matching TRBD2. V lost 3 bases to trimming and J lost 2 bases; unmatched junction nucleotides: 3. The CDR3 is 16 amino acids. Germline lookup yields CDR1 LNHNV and CDR2 YYDKDF (reference sequence). The DNA of the CDR3 is TGTGCCACCAGCAGTAGGACTAGCGGGGTCACAGATACGCAGTATTTT. Its translation is CATSSRTSGVTDTQYF.

In the case of this clone: Other DNA sequences within the sample encode an identical CDR3. V gene TRBV18 combines with J gene TRBJ1-2; possibly TRBD1 for D (6 bases). Trimming stripped 4 bases from V and 6 bases from J, with 9 bases between. The CDR3 contains 12 residues. From germline, CDR1 is KGHSH and CDR2 LQKENI. CDR3 sequence reads: CASSLNRDGYTF. CDR3 coding DNA: TGTGCCAGCTCACTAAACAGGGATGGCTACACCTTC.

This clone appeared a single time. Here the CDR3 DNA reads TGTGCCAGCAGCTTTAATCCGGACACCATATATTTT. This sequence encodes CASSFNPDTIYF. The gene calls are TRBV11-2 and TRBJ1-3; D is undetermined. The V gene lost 3 bases and the J gene lost 8 bases, with 8 bases spanning the gap. CDR1 SGHAT and CDR2 FQNNGV come from the germline V gene. The CDR3 contains 12 residues.

J is TRBJ2-7 and V is TRBV7-9; the D gene is possibly TRBD1 (7 bases). Per the germline V gene, CDR1 is SEHNR and CDR2 is FQNEAQ (reference sequence). The germline V and J ends were trimmed by 5 bases and 4 bases, with 24 bases remaining between them. The CDR3 covers 17 residues. The CDR3 region is CASSPGQGGRSQYEQYF. CDR3 in DNA: TGTGCCAGCAGCCCCGGGCAGGGGGGCCGGTCCCAATACGAGCAGTACTTC.

The sample holds one count of this clone. V and J are TRBV2 and TRBJ1-1; the D is unclear. This CDR3 is built from 14 residues. Trimming removed 5 bases from V and 2 bases from J, with 12 bases in between. The germline V gene encodes CDR1 SNHLY and CDR2 FYNNEI. This chain's CDR3 is CASSSGSLNTEAFF. As DNA, the CDR3 is TGTGCCAGCAGTTCCGGGAGTCTTAACACTGAAGCTTTCTTT. The whole variable domain, filled in from reference TRBV2 and TRBJ1-1, reads EPEVTQTPSHQVTQMGQEVILRCVPISNHLYFYWYRQILGQKVEFLVSFYNNEISEKSEIFDDQFSVERPDGSNFTLKIRSTKLEDSAMYFCASSSGSLNTEAFFGQGTRLTVV.

This chain joins TRBV9 and TRBJ2-7; 7 bases agree with TRBD1. V gave up 4 bases and J gave up 5 bases; unmatched junction bases: 18. The CDR3 is 17 amino acids. The germline gives CDR1 SGDLS, CDR2 YYNGEE. The CDR3 region has the DNA TGTGCCAGCAGCCCCGGGATTAGAGGGGGCACATTGGACGAGCAGTACTTC. Its protein product is CASSPGIRGGTLDEQYF.

V usage is TRBV5-5 and J usage is TRBJ1-3; 10 bases are shared with TRBD1. Germline loops: CDR1 SGHKS, CDR2 YYEKEE (reference sequence). Trimming took 2 bases from V and 6 from J; bases not matched to a gene: 2. The CDR3 loop spans 14 amino acids. The CDR3 region has the DNA TGTGCCAGCAGCTTCGACAGGGGGCTAAACACCATATATTTT. This gives the protein CASSFDRGLNTIYF.

This chain links TRBV11-3 with TRBJ2-5, with 12 bases aligning to TRBD2. Losses at the gene ends were 3 bases for V and 1 base for J; bases not matched to a gene: 12. CDR1 and CDR2 (germline): SGHNT, YENEEA. The CDR3 covers 19 residues. The CDR3 sequence is CASSFEGPGLAGFQETQYF. The CDR3 DNA follows: TGTGCCAGCAGCTTTGAAGGACCCGGACTAGCGGGGTTCCAAGAGACCCAGTACTTC.

This clone was detected a few times. A read error may account for a junction end that differs from germline. The chain links TRBV7-2 to TRBJ1-1; D may be TRBD1 (5 bases). CDR1 and CDR2 from the germline V gene are SGHTA and FQGNSA. This CDR3 is 14 amino acids long. The CDR3 nucleotides read TGCGCCAGCAGCCAAGATTCTACGGGGGTTGAAGCTTTCTTT. Protein sequence: CASSQDSTGVEAFF.

The count of this clone is one. The chain combines TRBV11-3 with TRBJ2-3, with D possibly being TRBD1 (6 bases). The germline gives CDR1 SGHNT, CDR2 YENEEA. The CDR3 sequence is 14 residues long. V was shortened by 6 bases and J by 2 bases, with 12 bases between the two germline ends. This CDR3 reads CASRRGLATDTQYF. The CDR3 bases are TGTGCCAGCAGAAGGGGGTTGGCCACAGATACGCAGTATTTT.

The chain uses TRBV4-1 and TRBJ2-1; 7 bases are shared with TRBD2. Germline V lookup: CDR1 MGHRA, CDR2 YSYEKL. The CDR3 consists of 16 residues. The V segment lost 0 bases and the J segment 5 bases; nucleotides outside the gene matches: 7. CDR3 sequence reads: CASSQDQSAGDNEQFF. For the CDR3, the DNA is TGCGCCAGCAGCCAAGATCAGTCGGCGGGAGACAATGAGCAGTTCTTC.

The V gene is TRBV5-4, the J gene TRBJ1-1; 11 nucleotides line up with TRBD1. The CDR3 totals 13 residues. The ends lost 3 bases at V and 5 bases at J; junction bases unmatched: 0. The germline V gene has CDR1 SGHNT and CDR2 YYREEE (reference sequence). The CDR3 here is CASSWDRGTEAFF. As DNA, the CDR3 is TGTGCCAGCAGCTGGGACAGGGGGACTGAAGCTTTCTTT.